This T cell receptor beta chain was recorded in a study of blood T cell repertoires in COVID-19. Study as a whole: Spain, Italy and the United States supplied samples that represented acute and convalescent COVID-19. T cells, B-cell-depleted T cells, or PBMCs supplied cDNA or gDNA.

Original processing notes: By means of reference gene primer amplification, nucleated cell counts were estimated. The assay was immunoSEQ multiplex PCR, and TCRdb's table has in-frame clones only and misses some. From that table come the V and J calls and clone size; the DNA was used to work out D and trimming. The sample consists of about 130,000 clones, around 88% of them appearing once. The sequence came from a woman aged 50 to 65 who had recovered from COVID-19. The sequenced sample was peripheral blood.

DNA of the CDR3: TGTGCCAGCCGTCGCGGGGTAAGCTCCTACGAGCAGTACTTC. This encodes CASRRGVSSYEQYF. This chain joins TRBV27 and TRBJ2-7; D might be TRBD2 (6 bases). Trimming left V 8 bases short and J 0 bases short, with 14 bases between. The CDR3 covers 14 residues. Germline V gene lookup returns CDR1 MNHEY and CDR2 SMNVEV (reference sequence).